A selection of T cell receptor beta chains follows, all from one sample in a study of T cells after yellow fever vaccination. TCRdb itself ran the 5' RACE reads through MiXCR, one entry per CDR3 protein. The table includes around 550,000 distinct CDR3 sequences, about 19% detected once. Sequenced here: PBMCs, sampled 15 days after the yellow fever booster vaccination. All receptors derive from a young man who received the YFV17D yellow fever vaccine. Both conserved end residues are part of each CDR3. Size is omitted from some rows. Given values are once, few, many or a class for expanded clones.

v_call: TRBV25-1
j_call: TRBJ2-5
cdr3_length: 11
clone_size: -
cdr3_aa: CASVLAGTQYF

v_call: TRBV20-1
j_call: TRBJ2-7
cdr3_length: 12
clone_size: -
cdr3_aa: CSARDGEPEQYF

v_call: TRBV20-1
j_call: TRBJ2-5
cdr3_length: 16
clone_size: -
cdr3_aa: CSARGPSGRAVETQYF

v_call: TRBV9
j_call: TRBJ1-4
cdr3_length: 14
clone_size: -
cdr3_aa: CASSVTGTGEKLFF

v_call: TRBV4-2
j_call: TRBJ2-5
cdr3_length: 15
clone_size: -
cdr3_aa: CASSQDPGEQETQYF

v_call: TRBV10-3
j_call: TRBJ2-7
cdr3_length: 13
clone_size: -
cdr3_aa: CAISVGQKYEQYF

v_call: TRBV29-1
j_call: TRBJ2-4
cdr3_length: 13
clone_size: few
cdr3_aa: CSVRALAKNIQYF

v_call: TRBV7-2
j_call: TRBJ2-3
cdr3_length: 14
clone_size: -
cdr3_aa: CASGPGQGADTQYF

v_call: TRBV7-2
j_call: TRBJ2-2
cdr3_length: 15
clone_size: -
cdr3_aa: CASSAHLNRERELFF

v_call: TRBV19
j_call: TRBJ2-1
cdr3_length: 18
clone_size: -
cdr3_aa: CASSIDGLAGGPYNEQFF

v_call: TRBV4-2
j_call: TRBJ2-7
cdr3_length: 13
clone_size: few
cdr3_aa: CASSQDPPYEQYF

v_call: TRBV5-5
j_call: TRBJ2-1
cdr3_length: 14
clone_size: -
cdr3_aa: CASTPGWDYNEQFF

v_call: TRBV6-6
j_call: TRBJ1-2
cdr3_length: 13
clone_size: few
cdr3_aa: CASSPGGNYGYTF

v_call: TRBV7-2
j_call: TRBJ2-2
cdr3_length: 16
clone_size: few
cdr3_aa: CASSYLSGSAVGELFF

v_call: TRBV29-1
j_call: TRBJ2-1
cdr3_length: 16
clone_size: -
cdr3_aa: CSVLGGGRISYNEQFF

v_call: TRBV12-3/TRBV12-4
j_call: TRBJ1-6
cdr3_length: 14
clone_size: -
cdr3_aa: CASSFTGINSPLHF

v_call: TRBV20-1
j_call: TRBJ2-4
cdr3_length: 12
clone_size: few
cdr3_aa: CSAGDRFNIQYF

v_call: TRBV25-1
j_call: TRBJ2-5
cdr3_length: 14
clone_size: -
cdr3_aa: CASGPGLLGERRYF

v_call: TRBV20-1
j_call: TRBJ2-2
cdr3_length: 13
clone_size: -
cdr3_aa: CSARRANTGELFF

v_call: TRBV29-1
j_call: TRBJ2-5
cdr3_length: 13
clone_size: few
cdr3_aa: CSVRTDSQETQYF

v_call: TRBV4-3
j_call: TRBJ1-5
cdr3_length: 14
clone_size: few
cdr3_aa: CASSQQFSNQPQHF

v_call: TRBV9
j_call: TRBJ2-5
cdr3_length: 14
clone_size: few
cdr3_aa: CASSVADRETTQYF

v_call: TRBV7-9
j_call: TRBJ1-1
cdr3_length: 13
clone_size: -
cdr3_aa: CASSLVGVGGAFF

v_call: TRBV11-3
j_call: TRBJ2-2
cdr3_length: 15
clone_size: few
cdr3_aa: CASSESGTNTGELFF

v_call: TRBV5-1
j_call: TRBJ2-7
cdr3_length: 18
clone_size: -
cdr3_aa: CASSLGLRDRGLSYEQYF

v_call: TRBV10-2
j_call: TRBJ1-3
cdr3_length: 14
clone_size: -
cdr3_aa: CASTDSRGGNTIYF

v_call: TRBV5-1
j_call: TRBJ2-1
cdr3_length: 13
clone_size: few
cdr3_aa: CASSLELQNEQFF

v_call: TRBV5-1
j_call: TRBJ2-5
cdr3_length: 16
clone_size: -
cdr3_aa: CASSGRTSGIQETQYF

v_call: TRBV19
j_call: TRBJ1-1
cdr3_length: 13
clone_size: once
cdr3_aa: CASTFLTGTEAFF

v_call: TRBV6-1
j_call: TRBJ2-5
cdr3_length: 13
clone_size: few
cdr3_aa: CASRTPGAETQYF

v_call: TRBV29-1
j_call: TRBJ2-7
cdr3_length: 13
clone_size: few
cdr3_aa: CSVVTDLLYEQYF

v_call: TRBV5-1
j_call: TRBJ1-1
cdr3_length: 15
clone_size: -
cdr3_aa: CASSKGQGVNTEAFF

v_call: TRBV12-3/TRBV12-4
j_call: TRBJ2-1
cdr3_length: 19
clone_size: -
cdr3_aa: CASSPGTSGRGSSYNEQFF

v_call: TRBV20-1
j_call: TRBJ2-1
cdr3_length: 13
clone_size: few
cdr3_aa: CSATPGQGNEQFF

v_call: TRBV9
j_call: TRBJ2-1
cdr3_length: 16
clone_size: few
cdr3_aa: CASSVRGGSKDNEQFF

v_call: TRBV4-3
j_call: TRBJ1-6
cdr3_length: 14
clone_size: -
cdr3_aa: CASSQGRTNSPLHF

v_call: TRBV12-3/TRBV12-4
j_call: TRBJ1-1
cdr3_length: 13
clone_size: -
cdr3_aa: CASSSDPGAEAFF

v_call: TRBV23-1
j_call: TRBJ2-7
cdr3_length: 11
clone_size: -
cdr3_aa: CASSHPYEQYF

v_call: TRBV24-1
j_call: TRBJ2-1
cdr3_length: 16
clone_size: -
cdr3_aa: CATSELSGPRHNEQFF

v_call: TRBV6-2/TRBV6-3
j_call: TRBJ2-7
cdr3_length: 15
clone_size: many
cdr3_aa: CASSTYGLAGEEQYF

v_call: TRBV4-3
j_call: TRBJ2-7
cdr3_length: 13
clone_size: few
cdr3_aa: CASSTTSGNEQYF

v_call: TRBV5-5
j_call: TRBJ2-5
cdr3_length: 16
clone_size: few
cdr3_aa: CASSRDLLRVLETQYF

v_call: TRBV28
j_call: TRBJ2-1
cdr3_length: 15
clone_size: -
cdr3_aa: CASTPTGTFHGEQFF

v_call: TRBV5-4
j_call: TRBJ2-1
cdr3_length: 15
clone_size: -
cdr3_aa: CASTLSGTRGNEQFF

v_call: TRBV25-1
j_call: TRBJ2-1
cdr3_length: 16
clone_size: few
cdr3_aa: CASSYPSASSYNEQFF

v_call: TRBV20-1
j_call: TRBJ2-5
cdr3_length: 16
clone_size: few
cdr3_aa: CSANTRTSGRDETQYF

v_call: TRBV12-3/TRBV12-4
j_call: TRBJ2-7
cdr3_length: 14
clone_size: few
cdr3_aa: CASSPGTRTYEQYF

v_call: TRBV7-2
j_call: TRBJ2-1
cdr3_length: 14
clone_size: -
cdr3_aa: CASRRDSSYNEQFF

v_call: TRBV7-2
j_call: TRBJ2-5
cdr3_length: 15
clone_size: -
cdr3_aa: CASSPSSGRKETQYF

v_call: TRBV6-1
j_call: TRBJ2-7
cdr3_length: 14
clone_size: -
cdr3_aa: CASTADRASVEQYF

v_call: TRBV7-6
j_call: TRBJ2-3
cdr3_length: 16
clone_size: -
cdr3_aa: CASSPPAGVSPDTQYF

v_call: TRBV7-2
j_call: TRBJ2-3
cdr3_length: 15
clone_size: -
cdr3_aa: CASSLVDRLADTQYF

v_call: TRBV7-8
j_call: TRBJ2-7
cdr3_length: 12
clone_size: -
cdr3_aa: CASSFDRRGQYF